What follows are 8 T cell receptor beta chains derived from one specimen sequenced in a study of early T cells in non-severe SARS-CoV-2 infection. One entry per CDR3 protein results from TCRdb running MiXCR on the 5' RACE reads. The sample shows about 49,000 distinct CDR3 sequences, 10% to 15% of them seen only once. Sequencing was performed on whole blood. These receptors came from an adult who was a healthcare worker with PCR-confirmed SARS-CoV-2 infection or an uninfected control (not recorded which).

This clonotype was found many times. The chain has TRBV4-1 and TRBJ2-7, with D unresolved. This CDR3 region has 14 residues. The V gene's germline CDR1 is MGHRA and CDR2 YSYEKL. V was pared by 0 bases and J by 2 bases, with 8 bases between. This chain's CDR3 is CASSQDPGPYEQYF. CDR3 nucleotide sequence: TGCGCCAGCAGCCAAGATCCCGGCCCCTACGAGCAGTACTTC.

This clonotype was found many times. The V gene is TRBV11-2, the J gene TRBJ2-1; D is undetermined. This CDR3 comprises 13 residues. V was clipped by 0 bases and J by 7 bases, with 7 bases between them. Germline V gives CDR1 SGHAT, CDR2 FQNNGV. The CDR3 DNA reads TGTGCCAGCAGCTTAGAGGTTCTTAATGAGCAGTTCTTC. This sequence encodes CASSLEVLNEQFF.

This clonotype occurred a few times. This chain joins TRBV7-8 and TRBJ1-1, with a possible D match to TRBD1 (5 bases). Per the germline V gene, CDR1 is SGHVS and CDR2 is FQNEAQ. The CDR3 is 16 amino acids. The ends were cut back, 2 bases at V and 1 base at J, with 14 bases in the middle. CDR3 nucleotide sequence: TGTGCCAGCAGCTTAAGGGCAGGGTCGTGGAACACTGAAGCTTTCTTT. Protein: CASSLRAGSWNTEAFF. The variable domain in full, completed from reference TRBV7-8 and TRBJ1-1, reads GAGVSQSPRYKVAKRGQDVALRCDPISGHVSLFWYQQALGQGPEFLTYFQNEAQLDKSGLPSDRFFAERPEGSVSTLKIQRTQQEDSAVYLCASSLRAGSWNTEAFFGQGTRLTVV.

This clonotype has at least ten counts. This chain connects TRBV5-5 to TRBJ1-2, with 11 bases aligning to TRBD1. There are 15 residues in the CDR3. Germline lookup yields CDR1 SGHKS and CDR2 YYEKEE (reference sequence). Trimming took 0 bases from V and 2 from J; bases not matched to a gene: 0. For the CDR3, the DNA is TGTGCCAGCAGCTTGGGGACAGGGGGCAACTATGGCTACACCTTC. It yields the protein CASSLGTGGNYGYTF.

This clonotype was counted ten times or more. The V gene is TRBV7-9, the J gene TRBJ2-1; D unclear. Germline assignment: CDR1 SEHNR and CDR2 FQNEAQ (reference sequence). CDR3 length equals 15 residues. V lost 5 bases, J lost 0 bases, and 11 bases lay in between. The CDR3 here is CASSRALSSYNEQFF. As DNA, the CDR3 is TGTGCCAGCAGCCGAGCGTTATCCTCCTACAATGAGCAGTTCTTC.

This clonotype was seen ten or more times. This sequence joins TRBV20-1 and TRBJ1-1, with no clear D. Germline CDR1 is DFQATT and CDR2 is SNEGSKA (reference sequence). The CDR3 extends over 15 amino acids. Trimming shortened V by 0 bases and J by 3 bases, and 14 bases separated the two germline ends. The CDR3 loop is CSARDSRVVYTEAFF. The DNA for the CDR3 is TGCAGTGCTAGAGATTCAAGAGTTGTTTACACTGAAGCTTTCTTT.

The CDR3 here is CASSLRLRGHGQPQHF. CDR3 DNA sequence: TGTGCCAGCAGTTTACGGCTCAGGGGGCACGGTCAGCCCCAGCATTTT. The V and J genes are TRBV12-3 or TRBV12-4 and TRBJ1-5; TRBD1 matches at 8 bases. V dropped 2 bases and J dropped 6; count of bases not matched to a gene: 9. This CDR3 has 16 residues.

At least ten counts were recorded for this clonotype. The chain couples TRBV12-3 or TRBV12-4 to TRBJ2-4; possible D gene TRBD2, 6 bases. Trimming shortened V by 1 base and J by 5 bases, and 12 bases separated the two germline ends. This CDR3 has 15 amino acids. The CDR3 bases are TGTGCCAGCAGTTTAGTGGCGGGGTTCGAAAACATTCAGTACTTC. This sequence encodes CASSLVAGFENIQYF.